This is a list of T cell receptor beta chains from one sample in a study of blood T cell repertoires in COVID-19. The table came from immunoSEQ multiplex PCR; TCRdb's copy has only in-frame clones and leaves some out. The table has 200,000 to 250,000 clones, 90% seen once. Sequencing input: PBMCs or T cells enriched from blood (not recorded which). The receptors come from a young man who had been exposed to COVID-19. The CDR3 runs from the conserved cysteine through the conserved F or W. D genes are given only for firm matches. Rows may omit the clone size; those that give it use once, few, many or a size class.

j_call clone_size d_call cdr3_length v_call cdr3_aa cdr3_nt
TRBJ1-2 . TRBD1 14 TRBV6-5 CASSRDRDGYGYTF TGTGCCAGCAGTAGGGACAGGGATGGGTATGGCTACACCTTC
TRBJ1-5 few . 14 TRBV2 CASSVPGGNQPQHF TGTGCCAGCAGCGTCCCCGGGGGCAATCAGCCCCAGCATTTT
TRBJ1-3 . . 16 TRBV23-1 CASSHSGSDSGNTIYF TGCGCCAGCAGTCACTCGGGTTCAGACTCTGGAAACACCATATATTTT
TRBJ2-1 . . 14 TRBV5-1 CASSSGTPGNEQFF TGCGCCAGCAGCTCCGGGACACCGGGCAATGAGCAGTTCTTC
TRBJ2-5 . . 15 TRBV5-4 CASSLEPKYQETQYF TGTGCCAGCAGCTTGGAGCCCAAGTACCAAGAGACCCAGTACTTC
TRBJ1-1 . . 13 TRBV6-5 CACSQGRETEAFF TGTGCCTGCTCACAGGGTAGGGAGACTGAAGCTTTCTTT
TRBJ2-1 few . 14 TRBV13 CASSLGGRRNEQFF TGTGCCAGCAGCTTAGGGGGGAGGCGGAATGAGCAGTTCTTC
TRBJ1-1 . TRBD1 14 TRBV6-5 CASSTGQGATEAFF TGTGCCAGCAGTACAGGACAGGGGGCCACTGAAGCTTTCTTT
TRBJ1-2 . . 14 TRBV14 CASSQGPPEAGYTF TGTGCCAGCAGCCAAGGACCCCCTGAGGCTGGCTACACCTTC
TRBJ2-5 . TRBD1 16 TRBV5-5 CASSLGRTGEGETQYF TGTGCCAGCAGCTTGGGGCGGACAGGGGAAGGAGAGACCCAGTACTTC
TRBJ1-3 . . 15 TRBV6-5 CASSWEGVFENTIYF TGTGCCAGCAGCTGGGAAGGGGTTTTTGAAAACACCATATATTTT
TRBJ2-5 . TRBD2 15 TRBV7-9 CASSLWLAGGETQYF TGTGCCAGCAGCTTATGGCTAGCGGGGGGAGAGACCCAGTACTTC
TRBJ1-4 . . 15 TRBV5-6 CASSLGPGINEKLFF TGTGCCAGCAGCCTCGGTCCAGGGATTAATGAAAAACTGTTTTTT
TRBJ2-7 few TRBD1 15 TRBV18 CASSPPTGGLYEQYF TGTGCCAGCTCACCACCTACAGGGGGACTCTACGAGCAGTACTTC
TRBJ1-2 . . 16 TRBV10-3 CAISESTPDSLYGYTF TGTGCCATCAGTGAGTCGACTCCGGACAGCTTATATGGCTACACCTTC
TRBJ1-1 once . 13 TRBV7-6 CASSLRRGSEAFF TGTGCCAGCAGCCTTCGACGGGGGTCTGAAGCTTTCTTT
TRBJ2-4 . . 15 TRBV27 CANPLGGLDKNIQYF TGTGCCAACCCCCTCGGGGGATTGGACAAAAACATTCAGTACTTC
TRBJ2-5 . TRBD2 19 TRBV11-2 CASSRDLLKDGTSKETQYF TGTGCCAGCAGCCGCGACCTATTAAAGGATGGGACTAGTAAAGAGACCCAGTACTTC
TRBJ2-7 . TRBD1 14 TRBV5-5 CASSPGTGGYEQYF TGTGCCAGCAGCCCCGGGACAGGGGGCTACGAGCAGTACTTC
TRBJ1-1 . . 17 TRBV4-3 CASSLYQDLGLNTEAFF TGCGCCAGCAGCCTCTACCAAGATTTGGGGCTGAACACTGAAGCTTTCTTT
TRBJ1-2 . . 15 TRBV19 CASSLKTGTSYGYTF TGTGCCAGTAGTTTAAAGACAGGTACCTCCTATGGCTACACCTTC
TRBJ1-2 . TRBD1 16 TRBV5-1 CASSPPHRGQLYGYTF TGCGCCAGCAGCCCCCCCCACAGGGGGCAATTGTATGGCTACACCTTC
TRBJ2-5 . TRBD2 14 TRBV30 CAWKSGGRSETQYF TGTGCCTGGAAGAGCGGGGGGAGATCTGAGACTCAGTACTTC
TRBJ2-3 . . 15 TRBV5-6 CASRNLRGQTDTQYF TGTGCCAGCAGAAATCTGCGGGGACAGACAGATACGCAGTATTTT
TRBJ2-1 few TRBD1 15 TRBV10-1 CASAEGTGPYNEQFF TGCGCCAGCGCAGAAGGGACAGGGCCCTACAATGAGCAGTTCTTC
TRBJ2-7 . TRBD1 17 TRBV18 CASSPQRPGQGSYEQYF TGTGCCAGCTCACCACAACGTCCGGGACAGGGCTCCTACGAGCAGTACTTC
TRBJ2-3 . TRBD1 16 TRBV30 CAWGQGRQWDTDTQYF TGTGCCTGGGGACAGGGAAGGCAATGGGACACAGATACGCAGTATTTT
TRBJ2-1 . . 12 TRBV12-3/TRBV12-4 CASSVVIDEQFF TGTGCCAGCAGCGTAGTAATTGATGAGCAGTTCTTC
TRBJ2-3 once TRBD2 15 TRBV6-5 CASSSTGTSLDTQYF TGTGCCAGCAGTAGCACCGGGACTAGCTTAGATACGCAGTATTTT
TRBJ1-5 . . 15 TRBV3-1/TRBV3-2 CASSQDGQINQPQHF TGTGCCAGCAGCCAAGACGGACAGATTAATCAGCCCCAGCATTTT
TRBJ2-1 . . 13 TRBV9 CASAGVTYNEQFF TGTGCCAGCGCCGGGGTTACGTACAATGAGCAGTTCTTC
TRBJ1-6 . . 13 TRBV7-5 CVRSWTSDSPLHF TGTGTCAGAAGCTGGACAAGCGATTCACCCCTCCACTTT
TRBJ1-1 . . 13 TRBV6-5 CASRGAGDTEAFF TGTGCCAGCAGGGGGGCCGGGGACACTGAAGCTTTCTTT
TRBJ2-1 . TRBD1 17 TRBV7-9 CASSIRRTGGFYNEQFF TGTGCCAGCAGCATTAGGAGGACAGGGGGCTTCTACAATGAGCAGTTCTTC
TRBJ2-6 . TRBD1 18 TRBV18 CASSPLGTGPSGANVLTF TGTGCCAGCTCACCTCTGGGGACAGGACCCTCTGGGGCCAACGTCCTGACTTTC
TRBJ1-1 . . 15 TRBV18 CASSLENPGDTEAFF TGTGCCAGCTCACTGGAAAACCCAGGGGACACTGAAGCTTTCTTT
TRBJ2-1 . . 13 TRBV18 CASSPPDRNEQFF TGTGCCAGCTCGCCTCCGGACAGAAATGAGCAGTTCTTC
TRBJ2-7 . . 14 TRBV6-5 CASSSRQTSYEQYF TGTGCCAGCAGTTCTAGACAGACTTCCTACGAGCAGTACTTC
TRBJ1-5 . TRBD1 18 TRBV24-1 CATSDASPGTGGNQPQHF TGTGCCACCAGTGATGCCTCTCCCGGGACAGGGGGCAATCAGCCCCAGCATTTT